A single sample gave rise to the 17 T cell receptor beta chains below, sequenced in a study of molecular identifiers for immune sequencing clone quantification. TCRdb re-derived calls from the PCR reads in MiXCR, one entry per CDR3 protein. Of more than 300,000 distinct CDR3 sequences in the sample, about 21% were seen once. Specimen: naive CD8+ T cells from blood, with Jurkat cell RNA spiked in. Subset specified: FACS-sorted CD8+CD4-CCR7+CD45RA+ naive T cells. The receptor source for this set is a human donor in good health. Some libraries in this study had Jurkat cell RNA spiked in.

The chain recombines TRBV10-3 with TRBJ2-3; no firm D call. The CDR3 runs to 17 residues. From germline, CDR1 is ENHRY and CDR2 SYGVKD. Between the trimmed V and J ends, which lost 3 bases and 5 bases, there was a span of 21 bases. As DNA, the CDR3 is TGTGCCATCAGTGATTTGTGGGGTGGAGTAGAGGAAGATACGCAGTATTTT. Protein: CAISDLWGGVEEDTQYF.

This clonotype was seen many times. The rearrangement uses TRBV20-1 and TRBJ2-7; unclear D gene. In germline, CDR1 is DFQATT, CDR2 SNEGSKA (reference sequence). The V gene lost 0 bases and the J gene lost 7 bases, with 16 bases spanning the gap. The length of the CDR3 is 14 residues. As DNA, the CDR3 is TGCAGTGCTAGAGAGGTGCCCCTCATAGGTGAGCAGTACTTC. This encodes CSAREVPLIGEQYF.

This clonotype was seen many times. This chain connects TRBV7-6 to TRBJ2-3, with TRBD2 matching over 8 bases. CDR1 is SGHVS and CDR2 is FNYEAQ in the germline V gene. The CDR3 has 19 amino acids. V lost 3 bases to trimming and J lost 3 bases; unmatched junction nucleotides: 17. The CDR3 loop reads CASSLPPAGGAFVTDTQYF. DNA for the CDR3: TGTGCCAGCAGCTTGCCCCCTGCCGGGGGGGCCTTTGTGACAGATACGCAGTATTTT.

As regards this clonotype: One base away lies a much larger clone, so this may be a sequencing read error. The J gene is TRBJ2-3, the V gene TRBV29-1, with D uncertain. Trimming took off 5 bases at V and 2 bases at J, with 11 bases between the two ends. The CDR3 totals 13 residues. Germline CDR1 reads SQVTM; CDR2 reads ANQGSEA. In DNA form, the CDR3 reads TGCAGCGTTTGGGCAGGAGACACAGATACGCAGTATTTT. It encodes CSVWAGDTDTQYF.

The sample holds a few counts of this clonotype. This chain links TRBV27 with TRBJ2-5; 7 positions agree with TRBD1. Germline V gene sequence: CDR1 MNHEY, CDR2 SMNVEV (reference sequence). The CDR3 length is 15 residues. The trim removed 5 bases at V and 4 bases at J, leaving 10 bases unmatched. CDR3 loop: CASSRQGYGSETQYF. The DNA for the CDR3 is TGTGCCAGCAGTCGACAGGGTTATGGGTCAGAGACCCAGTACTTC.

This clonotype was counted a few times. The chain is built from TRBV11-2 and TRBJ2-1; the match to TRBD2 covers 9 bases. The CDR3 consists of 13 residues. The germline CDR1 and CDR2 sequences are SGHAT and FQNNGV. V shed 4 bases and J 8 bases; nucleotides not matched to a gene: 3. The chain's CDR3 is CASSSGLADEQFF. The CDR3 DNA sequence: TGTGCCAGCAGCTCGGGACTAGCCGATGAGCAGTTCTTC.

Worth noting for this clonotype: This may come from a read error, since a much larger clone is one base off. This chain connects TRBV6-4 to TRBJ1-5; tentatively, D is TRBD1 (6 bases). Germline values: CDR1 MRHNA, CDR2 SNTAGT. The CDR3 spans 16 residues. The CDR3 region has the DNA TGTGCCAGCAGTGACTCAGCGGACAGTAGCAATCAGCCCCAGCGTTTT. Its translation is CASSDSADSSNQPQRF.

This clonotype has just a few counts. The chain combines TRBV27 with TRBJ2-5; 7 bases agree with TRBD1. Trimming cost V 7 bases and J 8 bases; bases outside gene matches: 13. This CDR3 contains 14 residues. CDR1 and CDR2 from the germline V gene are MNHEY and SMNVEV (reference sequence). The CDR3 DNA sequence: TGTGCCAGCAAAACAGGGGCCGGCTTGGGAACCCAGTACTTC. This encodes CASKTGAGLGTQYF.

This clonotype was detected many times. The chain joins TRBV30 to TRBJ1-1; TRBD1 matches at 8 bases. The J segment lost 6 bases and the V segment lost 2 bases, leaving 5 bases of the junction unmatched. Germline V gene data show CDR1 as GTSNPN and CDR2 as SVGIG (reference sequence). This CDR3 is built from 13 residues. This chain's CDR3 is CAWSWTGISEAFF. CDR3 nucleotides: TGTGCCTGGAGTTGGACAGGGATATCTGAAGCTTTCTTT.

Worth noting for this clonotype: With a much larger clone just one base away, this may be a read error. This CDR3 is CGVEEQPTYDNYGYTF. DNA of the CDR3: TGCGGCGTTGAAGAACAACCGACATACGATAACTATGGCTACACCTTC. The rearrangement links TRBV29-1 to TRBJ1-2; no definite D call. Germline CDR1 SQVTM, CDR2 ANQGSEA. The CDR3 contains 16 residues.

This clonotype showed up many times. V gene TRBV7-9 combines with J gene TRBJ2-7, with 9 bases that match TRBD1. The germline CDR1 and CDR2 sequences are SEHNR and FQNEAQ (reference sequence). V lost 0 bases, J lost 1 base, and 4 bases stayed unmatched. The CDR3 consists of 16 residues. This CDR3 is CASSLAGTGKSYEQYF. CDR3 in DNA: TGTGCCAGCAGCTTAGCCGGGACAGGGAAATCCTACGAGCAGTACTTC.

As concerns this clonotype: At one end, the junction sequence differs from germline, possibly due to a read error. The V gene is TRBV28, the J gene TRBJ2-1, with 7 bases lining up with TRBD2. CDR1 is MDHEN, CDR2 SYDVKM, per germline. There are 14 residues in the CDR3. CDR3 residues: CASTGGSSYNGQFF. Written as DNA, the CDR3 is TGTGCCAGCACGGGCGGGAGCTCCTACAATGGGCAGTTCTTC. The entire variable domain, with the rest obtained from reference TRBV28 and TRBJ2-1, is as follows: DVKVTQSSRYLVKRTGEKVFLECVQDMDHENMFWYRQDPGLGLRLIYFSYDVKMKEKGDIPEGYSVSREKKERFSLILESASTNQTSMYLCASTGGSSYNGQFFGPGTRLTVL.

In the case of this clonotype: A much larger clone is a single base away; this may be a read error. The chain is built from TRBV20-1 and TRBJ1-1; a possible D gene is TRBD1 (5 bases). V was pared by 1 base and J by 3 bases, with 18 bases between. The germline V gene encodes CDR1 DFQATT and CDR2 SNEGSKA (reference sequence). There are 16 residues in the CDR3. CDR3 sequence reads: CSARGSPGRMYTEAFF. In DNA, the CDR3 is TGCAGTGCTAGAGGATCCCCGGGACGGATGTACACTGAAGCTTTCTTT.

About this clonotype itself: Possible read error: a much larger clone is one base away. This rearrangement joins TRBV27 to TRBJ2-1; 7 positions agree with TRBD2. This CDR3 has 14 residues. CDR1 and CDR2 (germline): MNHEY, SMNVEV (reference sequence). The CDR3 loop reads CASSSGTIYNERFF. CDR3 DNA: TGTGCCAGCAGTTCCGGGACTATTTACAATGAGCGGTTCTTC.

Turning to this clonotype: A much larger clone differs from this one at a single base, so this may be a read error. This rearrangement joins TRBV7-2 to TRBJ2-7; D remains unclear. Looked up from germline, CDR1 is SGHTA and CDR2 is FQGNSA. The CDR3 is 13 residues long. The CDR3 sequence is CASSLNTAYEQCF. DNA for the CDR3: TGTGCCAGCAGCTTAAATACTGCCTACGAGCAGTGCTTC.

For this clonotype: One base away lies a much larger clone, so this may be a sequencing read error. The rearrangement joins TRBV6-1 to TRBJ2-7; D gene unclear. Per the germline V gene, CDR1 is MNHNS and CDR2 is SASEGT. The CDR3 covers 15 residues. CDR3 bases: TGTGCCAGCGGTGATTGGGTTCTGGGCCACTACGAGCAGTACTTC. As protein: CASGDWVLGHYEQYF.

This clonotype is a singleton in its sample. The CDR3 spells CASIPQGAGTEAFF. The CDR3 DNA sequence: TGTGCCAGCATTCCCCAGGGGGCTGGCACTGAAGCTTTCTTT. The genes are TRBV12-3 or TRBV12-4 and TRBJ1-1; 8 bases match TRBD1. This CDR3 spans 14 amino acids. V was clipped by 7 bases and J by 4 bases; unmatched bases: 8.